Each of the 8 T cell receptor beta chains below was sequenced from the same sample in a study of technical replicates of blood from several donors. Assay used: immunoSEQ multiplex PCR; TCRdb lists only in-frame clones, some missing. The sample has over 75,000 clones; approximately 96% are singletons. Sequences were obtained from T cells isolated from PBMCs. Source of these receptors: a human donor in good health.

The chain uses TRBV5-1 and TRBJ1-2; 10 nucleotides align to TRBD1. Germline CDR1 and CDR2: SGHRS and YFSETQ. The CDR3 spans 15 residues. V was pared by 3 bases and J by 6 bases, with 8 bases of the junction left unmatched. CDR3 bases: TGCGCCAGCAGCTACCGGGGACAGGGGTTAGATGGCTACACCTTC. Encoded protein: CASSYRGQGLDGYTF.

The chain links TRBV6-5 to TRBJ1-1; D remains unclear. Trimming took 5 bases from V and 0 from J, leaving 7 bases between them. The germline V gene encodes CDR1 MNHEY and CDR2 SVGAGI. The CDR3 extends over 13 amino acids. The CDR3 sequence: CASSPLMNTEAFF. DNA for the CDR3: TGTGCCAGCAGTCCTTTAATGAACACTGAAGCTTTCTTT.

The gene calls are TRBV10-2 and TRBJ1-5; no clear D. The CDR3 totals 13 residues. V gave up 2 bases and J gave up 3 bases, with 5 bases separating them. CDR1 and CDR2 (germline): WSHSY, SAAADI. CDR3 DNA sequence: TGCGCCAGCAGTGAGGGACTCAATCAGCCCCAGCATTTT. Its protein is CASSEGLNQPQHF.

V gene TRBV7-8 combines with J gene TRBJ1-4; TRBD1 is a possible D gene (6 bases). Germline V gene lookup returns CDR1 SGHVS and CDR2 FQNEAQ. The CDR3 consists of 15 residues. V lost 5 bases to trimming and J lost 7 bases, with 17 bases between them. The CDR3 DNA reads TGTGCCAGCAGCCGAAGTGGGGGGGCCGGTGAAAAACTGTTTTTT. Amino acids: CASSRSGGAGEKLFF.

The gene calls are TRBV6-5 and TRBJ2-5; perhaps TRBD1 as D (5 bases). Germline CDR1 reads MNHEY; CDR2 reads SVGAGI. The CDR3 has 15 residues. V lost 4 bases, J lost 5 bases, and 17 bases lay in between. The CDR3 DNA reads TGTGCCAGCAGTTTTACCCAGGGAAATTGGGAGACCCAGTACTTC. It specifies CASSFTQGNWETQYF.

J is TRBJ1-6 and V is TRBV18; 7 bases line up with TRBD1. Germline CDR1 is KGHSH and CDR2 is LQKENI. The CDR3 contains 17 residues. V dropped 2 bases and J dropped 6; count of bases not matched to a gene: 10. This chain's CDR3 is CASSPEGARSANSPLHF. The CDR3 DNA follows: TGTGCCAGCTCACCAGAGGGGGCTAGATCAGCTAATTCACCCCTCCACTTT. Using reference TRBV18 and TRBJ1-6 for the parts outside the CDR3, the full variable domain is NAGVMQNPRHLVRRRGQEARLRCSPMKGHSHVYWYRQLPEEGLKFMVYLQKENIIDESGMPKERFSAEFPKEGPSILRIQQVVRGDSAAYFCASSPEGARSANSPLHFGNGTRLTVT.

This sequence joins TRBV28 and TRBJ2-7, with 13 bases lining up with TRBD2. The CDR3 spans 17 residues. Germline CDR1 and CDR2: MDHEN and SYDVKM. CDR3 protein: CGVVPQLAGGGSYEQYF. The DNA of the CDR3 is TGTGGAGTGGTACCCCAACTAGCGGGAGGGGGGTCCTACGAGCAGTACTTC.

The J gene is TRBJ1-1, the V gene TRBV5-5; D perhaps matches TRBD1 (6 bases). Germline V gives CDR1 SGHKS, CDR2 YYEKEE (reference sequence). Trimming took 6 bases from V and 3 from J, leaving 12 bases between them. CDR3 length: 13 residues. In DNA form, the CDR3 reads TGTGCCAGCATAAAAGGGGGGGACACTGAAGCTTTCTTT. Translated, it gives CASIKGGDTEAFF.